This TCR beta chain was recovered during a study of shared clonotypes between healthy human individuals. CD8 memory fractions consisted of CD45RO+ and CCR7-negative CD45RA+ TemRA cells together. Sequencing was performed with immunoSEQ multiplex PCR; in TCRdb, only in-frame clones are kept and a portion is missing. The sample lists roughly 120,000 clones; around 66% were seen once. CDR3 length equals 11 residues. Trimming left V 2 bases short and J 4 bases short, with 5 bases between. The germline V gene has CDR1 DFQATT and CDR2 SNEGSKA (reference sequence). Study-wide results and limits: Clonotype sharing across donors was expected to vary with sequencing depth. Generation probabilities of non-shared clonotypes were lower (relative to those shared by all four donors).

Comments on this clone: Its antigen is not identified.

Source material: memory CD8+ T cells sorted from blood. Subset indicated: CD45RO+ cells pooled with CCR7-negative TemRA cells. The source is a woman in her twenties or thirties in good health. The rearrangement joins TRBV20-1 to TRBJ2-5; no reliable D call. CDR3 bases: TGCAGTGCTAGAATACCAGAGACCCAGTACTTC. Its translation is CSARIPETQYF.